This entry describes one TCR beta chain. These data belong to a study of T cells after posttransplantation cyclophosphamide. Cyclophosphamide on days +3 and +4 followed busulfan-fludarabine conditioning and a marrow graft. TCRdb's table, derived via immunoSEQ multiplex PCR, lists solely in-frame clones and lacks some. This repertoire shows 750 to 800 clones, about 77% found once; its top ten account for 24%. The sample was CD4+ T cells sorted from blood, taken after an allogeneic stem cell transplant with post-transplant cyclophosphamide. The TCR was taken from a female patient between 30 and 45 years old who received an allogeneic stem cell transplant from a related donor, was CMV-positive, and had no GVHD. A share of the T cells may be of graft donor origin.

CDR3 loop: CAWRDRAYEQYF. The DNA for the CDR3 is TGTGCCTGGAGGGACAGGGCCTACGAGCAGTACTTC. The chain is built from TRBV30 and TRBJ2-7; 8 positions match TRBD1. Per the germline V gene, CDR1 is GTSNPN and CDR2 is SVGIG (reference sequence). The V segment lost 3 bases and the J segment 2 bases; nucleotides outside the gene matches: 0. The CDR3 spans 12 residues.